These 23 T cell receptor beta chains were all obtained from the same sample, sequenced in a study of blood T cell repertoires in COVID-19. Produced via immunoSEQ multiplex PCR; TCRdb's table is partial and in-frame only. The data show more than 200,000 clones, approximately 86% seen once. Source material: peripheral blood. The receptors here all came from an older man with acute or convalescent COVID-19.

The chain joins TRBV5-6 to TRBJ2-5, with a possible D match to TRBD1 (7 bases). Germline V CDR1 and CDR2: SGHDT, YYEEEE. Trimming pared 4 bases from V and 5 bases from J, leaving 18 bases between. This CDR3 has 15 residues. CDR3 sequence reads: CASSGRTGSWETQYF. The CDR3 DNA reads TGTGCCAGCAGCGGGAGGACAGGTTCATGGGAGACCCAGTACTTC.

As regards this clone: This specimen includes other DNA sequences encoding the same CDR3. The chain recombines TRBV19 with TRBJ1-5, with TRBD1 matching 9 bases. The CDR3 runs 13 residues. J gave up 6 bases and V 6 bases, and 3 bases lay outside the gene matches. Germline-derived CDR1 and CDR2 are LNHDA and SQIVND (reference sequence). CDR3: CASSPDRGQPQHF. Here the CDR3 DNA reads TGTGCCAGTAGCCCGGACAGGGGTCAGCCCCAGCATTTT. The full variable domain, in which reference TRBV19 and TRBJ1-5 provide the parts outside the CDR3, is DGGITQSPKYLFRKEGQNVTLSCEQNLNHDAMYWYRQDPGQGLRLIYYSQIVNDFQKGDIAEGYSVSREKKESFPLTVTSAQKNPTAFYLCASSPDRGQPQHFGDGTRLSIL.

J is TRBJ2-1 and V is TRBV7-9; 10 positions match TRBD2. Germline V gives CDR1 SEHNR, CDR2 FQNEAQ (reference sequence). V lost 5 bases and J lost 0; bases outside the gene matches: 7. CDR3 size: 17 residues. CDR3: CASSLRTSGSSYNEQFF. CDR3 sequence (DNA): TGTGCCAGCAGCCTAAGGACTAGCGGCAGCTCCTACAATGAGCAGTTCTTC.

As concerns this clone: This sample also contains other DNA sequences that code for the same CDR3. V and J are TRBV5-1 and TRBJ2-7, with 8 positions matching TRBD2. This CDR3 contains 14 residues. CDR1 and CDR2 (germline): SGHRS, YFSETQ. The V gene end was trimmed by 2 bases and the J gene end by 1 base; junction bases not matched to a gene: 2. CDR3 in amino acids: CASSLTSGSYEQYF. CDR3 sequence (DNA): TGCGCCAGCAGCTTAACTAGCGGATCCTACGAGCAGTACTTC.

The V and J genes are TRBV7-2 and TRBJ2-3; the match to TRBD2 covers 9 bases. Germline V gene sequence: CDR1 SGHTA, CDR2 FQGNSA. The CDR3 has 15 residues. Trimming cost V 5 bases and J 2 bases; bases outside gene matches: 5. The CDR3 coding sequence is TGTGCCAGCAGCATCAGCGGGGGGATCACAGATACGCAGTATTTT. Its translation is CASSISGGITDTQYF. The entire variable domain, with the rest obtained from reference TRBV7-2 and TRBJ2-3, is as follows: GAGVSQSPSNKVTEKGKDVELRCDPISGHTALYWYRQSLGQGLEFLIYFQGNSAPDKSGLPSDRFSAERTGGSVSTLTIQRTQQEDSAVYLCASSISGGITDTQYFGPGTRLTVL.

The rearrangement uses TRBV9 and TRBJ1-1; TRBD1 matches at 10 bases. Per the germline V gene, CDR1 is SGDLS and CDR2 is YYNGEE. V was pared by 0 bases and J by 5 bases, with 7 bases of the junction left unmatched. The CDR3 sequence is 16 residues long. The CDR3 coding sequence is TGTGCCAGCAGCGTAGGGAAAGGGGACAGGGGAACTGAAGCTTTCTTT. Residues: CASSVGKGDRGTEAFF. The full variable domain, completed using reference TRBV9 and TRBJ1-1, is DSGVTQTPKHLITATGQRVTLRCSPRSGDLSVYWYQQSLDQGLQFLIQYYNGEERAKGNILERFSAQQFPDLHSELNLSSLELGDSALYFCASSVGKGDRGTEAFFGQGTRLTVV.

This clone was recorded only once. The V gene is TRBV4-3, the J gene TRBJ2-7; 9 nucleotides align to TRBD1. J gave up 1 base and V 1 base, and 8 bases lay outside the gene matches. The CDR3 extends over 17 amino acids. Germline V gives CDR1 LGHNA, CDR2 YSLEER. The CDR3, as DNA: TGCGCCAGCAGCCAAGCCGTAGACAGGGGGATTTCCTACGAGCAGTACTTC. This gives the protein CASSQAVDRGISYEQYF.

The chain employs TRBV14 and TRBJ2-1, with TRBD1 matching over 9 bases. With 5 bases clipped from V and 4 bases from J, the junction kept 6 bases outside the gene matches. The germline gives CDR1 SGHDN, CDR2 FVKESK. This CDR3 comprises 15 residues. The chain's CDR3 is CASSSPGQGYNEQFF. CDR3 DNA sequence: TGTGCCAGCAGCTCCCCGGGACAGGGATACAATGAGCAGTTCTTC.

CDR3 amino acids: CASSYAAGQGARAFF. The CDR3 DNA sequence: TGTGCCAGCAGTTACGCTGCGGGACAGGGGGCTCGAGCTTTCTTT. The rearrangement joins TRBV6-5 to TRBJ1-1, with 12 positions matching TRBD1. The CDR3 runs 15 residues. The germline CDR1 and CDR2 sequences are MNHEY and SVGAGI. The trim removed 2 bases at V and 10 bases at J, leaving 8 bases unmatched.

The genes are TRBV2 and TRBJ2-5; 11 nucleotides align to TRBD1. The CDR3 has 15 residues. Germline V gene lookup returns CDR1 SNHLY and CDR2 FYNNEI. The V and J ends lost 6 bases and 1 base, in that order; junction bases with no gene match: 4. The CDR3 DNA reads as TGTGCCAGCAGATTGGACAGGGGGCTCCAAGAGACCCAGTACTTC. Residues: CASRLDRGLQETQYF.

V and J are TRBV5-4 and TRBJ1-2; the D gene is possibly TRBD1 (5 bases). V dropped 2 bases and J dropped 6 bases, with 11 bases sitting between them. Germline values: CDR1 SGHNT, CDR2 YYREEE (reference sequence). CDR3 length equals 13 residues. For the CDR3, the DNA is TGTGCCAGCAGCTTCAAAGGGGAGGATGGCTACACCTTC. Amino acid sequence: CASSFKGEDGYTF. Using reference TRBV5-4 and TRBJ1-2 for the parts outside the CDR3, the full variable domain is ETGVTQSPTHLIKTRGQQVTLRCSSQSGHNTVSWYQQALGQGPQFIFQYYREEENGRGNFPPRFSGLQFPNYSSELNVNALELDDSALYLCASSFKGEDGYTFGSGTRLTVV.

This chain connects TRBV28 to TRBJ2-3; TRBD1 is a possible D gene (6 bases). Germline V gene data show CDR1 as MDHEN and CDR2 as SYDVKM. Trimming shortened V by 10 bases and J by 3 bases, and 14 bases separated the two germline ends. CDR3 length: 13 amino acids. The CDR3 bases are TGTGCCATCTCTAAACAGGGAACAGATACGCAGTATTTT. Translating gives CAISKQGTDTQYF.

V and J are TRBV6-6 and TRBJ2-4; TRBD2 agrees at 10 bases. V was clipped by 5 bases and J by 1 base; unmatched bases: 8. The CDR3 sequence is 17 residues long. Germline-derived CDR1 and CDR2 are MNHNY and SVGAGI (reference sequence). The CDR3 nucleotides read TGTGCCAGCAGTCGAAGAGCGACTAGCGGGGCCAAAAACATTCAGTACTTC. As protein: CASSRRATSGAKNIQYF.

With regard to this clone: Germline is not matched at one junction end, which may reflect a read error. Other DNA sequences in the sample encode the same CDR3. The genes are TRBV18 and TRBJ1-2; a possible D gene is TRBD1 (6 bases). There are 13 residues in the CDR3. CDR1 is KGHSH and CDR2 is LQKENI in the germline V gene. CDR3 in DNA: TGTGCCAGCTCGCCACAGGGAGACTATGGCTACACCTTC. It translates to CASSPQGDYGYTF.

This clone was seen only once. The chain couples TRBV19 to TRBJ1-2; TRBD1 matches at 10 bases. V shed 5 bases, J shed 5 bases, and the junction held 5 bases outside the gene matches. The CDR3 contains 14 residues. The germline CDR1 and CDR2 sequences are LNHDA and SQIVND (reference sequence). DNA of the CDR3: TGTGCCAGTAGTGGACAGGGGGAATTTTATGGCTACACCTTC. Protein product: CASSGQGEFYGYTF.

The CDR3 loop reads CASSLTTGGTEPQHF. The CDR3 bases are TGTGCCAGCAGCCTTACGACAGGGGGCACAGAGCCCCAGCATTTT. The rearrangement uses TRBV3-1 (or the pseudogene TRBV3-2) and TRBJ1-5; TRBD1 agrees at 10 bases. Germline V gene lookup returns CDR1 LGHDT and CDR2 YNNKEL (reference sequence). V shed 4 bases and J 8 bases; nucleotides not matched to a gene: 8. The CDR3 has 15 residues.

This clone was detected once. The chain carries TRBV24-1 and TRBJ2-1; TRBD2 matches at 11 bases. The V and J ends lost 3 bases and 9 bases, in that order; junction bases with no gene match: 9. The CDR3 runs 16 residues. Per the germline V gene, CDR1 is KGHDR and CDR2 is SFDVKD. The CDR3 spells CATSDATSGTRAEQFF. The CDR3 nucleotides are TGTGCCACCAGTGATGCGACTAGCGGGACGCGGGCTGAGCAGTTCTTC.

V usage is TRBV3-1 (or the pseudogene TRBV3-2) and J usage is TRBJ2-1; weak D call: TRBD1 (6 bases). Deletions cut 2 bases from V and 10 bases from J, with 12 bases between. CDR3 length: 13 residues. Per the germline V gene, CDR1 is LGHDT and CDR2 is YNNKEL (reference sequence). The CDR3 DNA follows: TGTGCCAGCAGCCAAAGGGCAGGGGAAGAGCAGTTCTTC. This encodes CASSQRAGEEQFF.

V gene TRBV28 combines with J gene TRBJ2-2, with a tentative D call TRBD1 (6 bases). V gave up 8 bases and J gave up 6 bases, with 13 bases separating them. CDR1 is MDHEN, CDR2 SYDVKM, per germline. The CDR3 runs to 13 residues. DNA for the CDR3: TGTGCCAGCGAGATCAGGGGTCCCGGGGAGCTGTTTTTT. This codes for CASEIRGPGELFF.

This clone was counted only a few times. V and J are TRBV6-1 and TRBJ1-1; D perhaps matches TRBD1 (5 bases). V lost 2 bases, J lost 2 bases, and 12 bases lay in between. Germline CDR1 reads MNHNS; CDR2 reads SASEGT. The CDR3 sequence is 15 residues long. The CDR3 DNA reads TGTGCCAGCAGTGAACTAGGGAGGGGCAACACTGAAGCTTTCTTT. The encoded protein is CASSELGRGNTEAFF.

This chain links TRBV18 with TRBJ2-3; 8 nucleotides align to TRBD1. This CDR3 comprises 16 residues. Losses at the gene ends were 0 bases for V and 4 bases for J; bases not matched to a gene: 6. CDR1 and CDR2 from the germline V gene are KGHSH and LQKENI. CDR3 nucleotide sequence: TGTGCCAGCTCACCACCAGCGCAGGGGGCGTCAGATACGCAGTATTTT. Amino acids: CASSPPAQGASDTQYF.

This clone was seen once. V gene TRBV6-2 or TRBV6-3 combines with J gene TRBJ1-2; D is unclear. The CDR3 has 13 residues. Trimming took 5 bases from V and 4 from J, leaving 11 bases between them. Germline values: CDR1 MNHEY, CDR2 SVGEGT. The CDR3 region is CASSLGGGYGYTF. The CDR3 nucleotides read TGTGCCAGCAGTCTTGGAGGAGGCTATGGCTACACCTTC.

In nucleotides, the CDR3 is TGTGCCAGTAGACAAAGCTTCCAGGGGGCTGTAGATACGCAGTATTTT. It yields the protein CASRQSFQGAVDTQYF. J is TRBJ2-3 and V is TRBV19, with TRBD1 identical over 8 bases. The CDR3 runs to 16 residues. Looked up from germline, CDR1 is LNHDA and CDR2 is SQIVND (reference sequence). V shed 6 bases and J 5 bases; nucleotides not matched to a gene: 13.